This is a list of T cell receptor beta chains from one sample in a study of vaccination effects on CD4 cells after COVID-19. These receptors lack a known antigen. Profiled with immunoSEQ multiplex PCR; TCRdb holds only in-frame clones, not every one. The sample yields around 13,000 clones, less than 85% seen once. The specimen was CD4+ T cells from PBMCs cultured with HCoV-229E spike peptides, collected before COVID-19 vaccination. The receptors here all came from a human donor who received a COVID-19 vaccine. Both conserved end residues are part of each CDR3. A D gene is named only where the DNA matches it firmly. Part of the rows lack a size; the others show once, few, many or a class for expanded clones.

cdr3_aa: CASSLSQRYTDTQYF
cdr3_nt: TGTGCCAGCAGCTTATCCCAGCGGTACACAGATACGCAGTATTTT
d_call: -
cdr3_length: 15
v_call: TRBV7-8
clone_size: -
j_call: TRBJ2-3

cdr3_aa: CASSPQRVTYEQYF
cdr3_nt: TGTGCCAGCAGCCCCCAAAGGGTTACCTACGAGCAGTACTTC
d_call: -
cdr3_length: 14
v_call: TRBV5-6
clone_size: -
j_call: TRBJ2-7

cdr3_aa: CASSLAGRVWDNSPLHF
cdr3_nt: TGTGCCAGCAGCTTAGCAGGCCGCGTTTGGGATAATTCACCCCTCCACTTT
d_call: -
cdr3_length: 17
v_call: TRBV7-8
clone_size: -
j_call: TRBJ1-6

cdr3_aa: CASCLAGTSGANVLTF
cdr3_nt: TGTGCCAGCTGTCTAGCGGGGACCTCTGGGGCCAACGTCCTGACTTTC
d_call: TRBD2
cdr3_length: 16
v_call: TRBV2
clone_size: -
j_call: TRBJ2-6

cdr3_aa: CASSLMGSGNTIYF
cdr3_nt: TGTGCCAGCAGTTTAATGGGATCTGGAAACACCATATATTTT
d_call: -
cdr3_length: 14
v_call: TRBV28
clone_size: -
j_call: TRBJ1-3

cdr3_aa: CASSYDTSYNSPLHF
cdr3_nt: TGTGCCAGCAGCTATGACACCTCCTATAATTCACCCCTCCACTTT
d_call: -
cdr3_length: 15
v_call: TRBV5-4
clone_size: -
j_call: TRBJ1-6

cdr3_aa: CASSLDTANTEAFF
cdr3_nt: TGTGCCAGCAGCTTGGATACTGCGAACACTGAAGCTTTCTTT
d_call: -
cdr3_length: 14
v_call: TRBV5-8
clone_size: -
j_call: TRBJ1-1

cdr3_aa: CASSIGNTGELFF
cdr3_nt: TGTGCCAGTAGTATAGGGAACACCGGGGAGCTGTTTTTT
d_call: -
cdr3_length: 13
v_call: TRBV19
clone_size: -
j_call: TRBJ2-2

cdr3_aa: CASSLGGKNTEAFF
cdr3_nt: TGTGCCAGCAGCTTAGGCGGTAAGAACACTGAAGCTTTCTTT
d_call: -
cdr3_length: 14
v_call: TRBV11-3
clone_size: -
j_call: TRBJ1-1

cdr3_aa: CASSLVRRAPSYEQYF
cdr3_nt: TGCGCCAGCAGCTTGGTTCGGCGGGCACCATCCTACGAGCAGTACTTC
d_call: -
cdr3_length: 16
v_call: TRBV5-1
clone_size: -
j_call: TRBJ2-7

cdr3_aa: CASSTGPGQGAYEQYF
cdr3_nt: TGTGCCAGTAGTACTGGGCCGGGACAGGGGGCTTACGAGCAGTACTTC
d_call: TRBD1
cdr3_length: 16
v_call: TRBV19
clone_size: -
j_call: TRBJ2-7

cdr3_aa: CASSPRTGYGYTF
cdr3_nt: TGTGCCAGCAGTCCCCGGACAGGCTATGGCTACACCTTC
d_call: TRBD1
cdr3_length: 13
v_call: TRBV6-5
clone_size: -
j_call: TRBJ1-2

cdr3_aa: CASSVDTSGGSF
cdr3_nt: TGTGCCAGCAGCGTAGACACCTCTGGTGGTAGTTTT
d_call: -
cdr3_length: 12
v_call: TRBV2
clone_size: -
j_call: TRBJ1-5

cdr3_aa: CSASLPVGEAFF
cdr3_nt: TGCAGTGCTAGTCTCCCGGTGGGGGAAGCTTTCTTT
d_call: -
cdr3_length: 12
v_call: TRBV20-1
clone_size: -
j_call: TRBJ1-1

cdr3_aa: CASSLRRLGGETQYF
cdr3_nt: TGTGCCAGCAGTCTCAGGCGACTGGGGGGAGAGACCCAGTACTTC
d_call: -
cdr3_length: 15
v_call: TRBV5-6
clone_size: few
j_call: TRBJ2-5

cdr3_aa: CASSLERTRGYNSPLHF
cdr3_nt: TGCGCCAGCAGCTTGGAACGTACTAGGGGCTATAATTCACCCCTCCACTTT
d_call: -
cdr3_length: 17
v_call: TRBV5-1
clone_size: -
j_call: TRBJ1-6

cdr3_aa: CASSRAGAGGLYEQYF
cdr3_nt: TGTGCCAGCAGCCGAGCAGGGGCGGGGGGCCTCTACGAGCAGTACTTC
d_call: TRBD2
cdr3_length: 16
v_call: TRBV5-4
clone_size: once
j_call: TRBJ2-7

cdr3_aa: CASSLSRGNQPQHF
cdr3_nt: TGTGCCAGCAGCTTAAGCAGGGGCAATCAGCCCCAGCATTTT
d_call: -
cdr3_length: 14
v_call: TRBV7-9
clone_size: -
j_call: TRBJ1-5

cdr3_aa: CASSRDRGRRDQPQHF
cdr3_nt: TGTGCCAGCAGTCGAGATCGGGGAAGGCGGGATCAGCCCCAGCATTTT
d_call: -
cdr3_length: 16
v_call: TRBV6-6
clone_size: -
j_call: TRBJ1-5

cdr3_aa: CAISAVSRQGANEQFF
cdr3_nt: TGTGCCATCAGTGCGGTTTCGAGGCAGGGGGCAAATGAGCAGTTCTTC
d_call: TRBD1
cdr3_length: 16
v_call: TRBV10-3
clone_size: once
j_call: TRBJ2-1

cdr3_aa: CASSWTGYEQYF
cdr3_nt: TGTGCCAGCAGTTGGACAGGGTACGAGCAGTACTTC
d_call: TRBD1
cdr3_length: 12
v_call: TRBV6-5
clone_size: -
j_call: TRBJ2-7

cdr3_aa: CASSVQGEGGEQYF
cdr3_nt: TGTGCCAGCAGCGTCCAGGGGGAAGGTGGCGAGCAGTACTTC
d_call: TRBD1
cdr3_length: 14
v_call: TRBV9
clone_size: -
j_call: TRBJ2-7

cdr3_aa: CASSYSAANSPLHF
cdr3_nt: TGTGCCAGCAGTTACTCGGCAGCTAATTCACCCCTCCACTTT
d_call: -
cdr3_length: 14
v_call: TRBV6-5
clone_size: -
j_call: TRBJ1-6